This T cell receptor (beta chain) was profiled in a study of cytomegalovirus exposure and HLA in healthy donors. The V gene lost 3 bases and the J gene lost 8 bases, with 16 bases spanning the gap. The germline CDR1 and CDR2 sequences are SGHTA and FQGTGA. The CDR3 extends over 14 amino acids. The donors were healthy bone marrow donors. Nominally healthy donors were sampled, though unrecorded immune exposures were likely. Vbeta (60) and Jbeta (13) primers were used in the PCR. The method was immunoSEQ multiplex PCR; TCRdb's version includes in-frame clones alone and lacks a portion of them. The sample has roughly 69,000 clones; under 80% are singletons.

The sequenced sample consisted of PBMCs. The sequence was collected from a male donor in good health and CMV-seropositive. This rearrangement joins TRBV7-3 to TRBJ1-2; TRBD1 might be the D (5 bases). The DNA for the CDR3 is TGTGCCAGCAGCTTGCTGGGGGGATGTTGGGGCTACACCTTC. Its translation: CASSLLGGCWGYTF.